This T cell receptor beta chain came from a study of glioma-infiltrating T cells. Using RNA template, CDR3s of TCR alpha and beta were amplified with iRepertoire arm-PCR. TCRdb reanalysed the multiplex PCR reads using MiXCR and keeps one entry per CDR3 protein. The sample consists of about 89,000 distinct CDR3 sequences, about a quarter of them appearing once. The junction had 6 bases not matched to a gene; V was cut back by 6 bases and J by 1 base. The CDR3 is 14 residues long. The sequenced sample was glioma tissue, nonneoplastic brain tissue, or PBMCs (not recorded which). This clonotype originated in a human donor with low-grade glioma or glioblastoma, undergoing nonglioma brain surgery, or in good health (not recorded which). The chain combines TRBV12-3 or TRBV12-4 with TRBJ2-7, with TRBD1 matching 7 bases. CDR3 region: CASRRGLGSYEQYF. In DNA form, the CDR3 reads TGTGCCAGCAGAAGGGGGCTTGGATCCTACGAGCAGTACTTC.